Below are 25 T cell receptor beta chains sequenced from a single sample in a study of cytomegalovirus exposure and HLA in healthy donors. PCR primers comprised 60 Vbeta and 13 Jbeta primers. The repertoire was sequenced with immunoSEQ multiplex PCR; TCRdb's copy has only in-frame clones and lacks some. This sample has under 200,000 clones, with 82% found just once. Sequenced material: PBMCs. Source of these receptors: a male donor in good health and CMV-seronegative.

DNA of the CDR3: TGTGCCAGCAGTGACCTCGGACTAGGAGGGACCAACGCGCAGTATTTT. Translation: CASSDLGLGGTNAQYF. The genes are TRBV27 and TRBJ2-3; TRBD2 matches 7 bases. With V trimmed by 5 bases and J by 10 bases, 18 bases remained unmatched. The V gene's germline CDR1 is MNHEY and CDR2 SMNVEV (reference sequence). The CDR3 is 16 residues long.

The V call is TRBV30, the J call TRBJ2-7; weak D call: TRBD2 (5 bases). Germline assignment: CDR1 GTSNPN and CDR2 SVGIG (reference sequence). The V gene lost 4 bases and the J gene lost 3 bases, with 10 bases spanning the gap. The CDR3 extends over 12 amino acids. The CDR3 spells CAWKEDDYEQYF. The CDR3 DNA follows: TGTGCCTGGAAGGAGGACGACTACGAGCAGTACTTC.

V usage is TRBV7-9 and J usage is TRBJ2-1; D possibly corresponds to TRBD1 (6 bases). This CDR3 has 16 residues. Trimming shortened V by 5 bases and J by 4 bases, and 18 bases separated the two germline ends. In germline, CDR1 is SEHNR, CDR2 FQNEAQ (reference sequence). The CDR3 loop is CASSHPQGSSYNEQFF. DNA for the CDR3: TGTGCCAGCAGCCATCCGCAGGGGTCATCGTACAATGAGCAGTTCTTC.

The chain recombines TRBV2 with TRBJ2-2, with TRBD1 matching 9 bases. Germline values: CDR1 SNHLY, CDR2 FYNNEI. With V trimmed by 10 bases and J by 10 bases, 13 bases remained unmatched. CDR3 length: 14 residues. In nucleotides, the CDR3 is TGTGCCACCGGTAGGGGACAGGGAGGAAAGGAGCTGTTTTTT. Residues: CATGRGQGGKELFF.

J is TRBJ2-7 and V is TRBV10-1; D uncertain. The V and J ends lost 4 bases and 3 bases respectively, with 7 bases between them. Germline-derived CDR1 and CDR2 are WNHNN and SYGVQD (reference sequence). The CDR3 has 12 amino acids. The DNA for the CDR3 is TGCGCCAGCAGTGCCGGTGTCTACGAGCAGTACTTC. Residues: CASSAGVYEQYF.

The chain uses TRBV7-3 and TRBJ2-1; D gene uncertain. This CDR3 is 16 amino acids long. Germline lookup yields CDR1 SGHTA and CDR2 FQGTGA. V shed 6 bases and J shed 7 bases, with 22 bases lying between them. Here the CDR3 reads CASSPFGGANGNEQFF. In DNA, the CDR3 is TGTGCCAGCAGTCCTTTTGGCGGAGCCAATGGGAATGAGCAGTTCTTC.

The chain employs TRBV7-9 and TRBJ2-3; 11 bases align to TRBD2. CDR3 length: 17 amino acids. The germline gives CDR1 SEHNR, CDR2 FQNEAQ (reference sequence). V gave up 4 bases and J gave up 5 bases; unmatched junction bases: 11. CDR3 DNA sequence: TGTGCCAGCAGCTCGTTAGCGGGAGGGCCTTTGGAAGATACGCAGTATTTT. This translates into CASSSLAGGPLEDTQYF.

The chain couples TRBV2 to TRBJ2-2, with D possibly being TRBD1 (6 bases). Germline-derived CDR1 and CDR2 are SNHLY and FYNNEI. Trimming removed 4 bases at V and 5 bases at J, with 8 bases between. The length of the CDR3 is 13 residues. This CDR3 is CASSGQGTGELFF. The DNA for the CDR3 is TGTGCCAGCAGTGGGCAGGGGACCGGGGAGCTGTTTTTT.

The chain employs TRBV6-6 and TRBJ1-2, with 9 nucleotides matching TRBD1. The V gene's germline CDR1 is MNHNY and CDR2 SVGAGI (reference sequence). V lost 8 bases to trimming and J lost 6 bases; unmatched junction nucleotides: 1. The CDR3 extends over 11 amino acids. CDR3 amino acids: CASGTGNGYTF. CDR3 nucleotides: TGTGCCAGCGGGACAGGGAATGGCTACACCTTC.

V is TRBV18 and J is TRBJ2-5; maybe TRBD2 (5 bases). Germline CDR1 reads KGHSH; CDR2 reads LQKENI. The CDR3 covers 15 residues. V was clipped by 3 bases and J by 1 base, with 12 bases between them. CDR3 in amino acids: CASSPLRRGQETQYF. In nucleotides, the CDR3 is TGTGCCAGCTCACCTCTACGTCGGGGCCAAGAGACCCAGTACTTC.

CDR3 bases: TGCGCCAGCAGTGCGGCCAGGTTTGCAGATACGCAGTATTTT. Residues: CASSAARFADTQYF. This rearrangement joins TRBV10-1 to TRBJ2-3; D gene ambiguous. Germline loops: CDR1 WNHNN, CDR2 SYGVQD (reference sequence). V lost 4 bases, J lost 4 bases, and 12 bases lay in between. CDR3 length: 14 residues.

This sequence joins TRBV5-1 and TRBJ2-3; D possibly corresponds to TRBD2 (6 bases). V was clipped by 0 bases and J by 0 bases, with 8 bases between them. The germline V gene has CDR1 SGHRS and CDR2 YFSETQ. The CDR3 runs 15 residues. This CDR3 is CASSLGDSSTDTQYF. The CDR3, as DNA: TGCGCCAGCAGCTTGGGGGACTCTAGCACAGATACGCAGTATTTT. Full variable domain (rest looked up from reference TRBV5-1 and TRBJ2-3): KAGVTQTPRYLIKTRGQQVTLSCSPISGHRSVSWYQQTPGQGLQFLFEYFSETQRNKGNFPGRFSGRQFSNSRSEMNVSTLELGDSALYLCASSLGDSSTDTQYFGPGTRLTVL.

The DNA for the CDR3 is TGTGCCAGCAGGCCCCCGGCTAGCGCTTTATATGTC. Translating gives CASRPPASALYV. J is TRBJ2-7 and V is TRBV2; tentative D call: TRBD2 (6 bases). Germline V gene sequence: CDR1 SNHLY, CDR2 FYNNEI. The length of the CDR3 is 12 residues.

This clone appeared a single time. The rearrangement uses TRBV11-3 and TRBJ1-6; a possible D gene is TRBD1 (6 bases). Trimming stripped 3 bases from V and 7 bases from J, with 10 bases between. CDR3 length: 14 residues. Germline V gene sequence: CDR1 SGHNT, CDR2 YENEEA. CDR3 in amino acids: CASSFTGMNSPLHF. Written as DNA, the CDR3 is TGTGCCAGCAGCTTCACAGGGATGAATTCACCCCTCCACTTT.

The genes are TRBV7-2 and TRBJ1-2; maybe TRBD1 (6 bases). The germline CDR1 and CDR2 sequences are SGHTA and FQGNSA. Trimming left V 3 bases short and J 3 bases short, with 11 bases between. This CDR3 spans 14 amino acids. The CDR3 loop reads CASSFEPGDYGYTF. CDR3 coding DNA: TGTGCCAGCAGCTTCGAACCAGGGGACTATGGCTACACCTTC. The full variable domain, rest sourced from reference TRBV7-2 and TRBJ1-2, is GAGVSQSPSNKVTEKGKDVELRCDPISGHTALYWYRQSLGQGLEFLIYFQGNSAPDKSGLPSDRFSAERTGGSVSTLTIQRTQQEDSAVYLCASSFEPGDYGYTFGSGTRLTVV.

The genes are TRBV9 and TRBJ2-5, with D possibly being TRBD2 (5 bases). Matching the DNA end better, TRBJ2-7 makes the J call doubtful. Germline V gives CDR1 SGDLS, CDR2 YYNGEE. The CDR3 is 14 residues long. The CDR3 loop reads CASSVKAAGNEQYF. The CDR3 DNA is TGTGCCAGCAGCGTAAAGGCGGCCGGGAACGAGCAGTACTTC.

The chain couples TRBV4-3 to TRBJ2-7, with 7 bases that match TRBD1. Germline V lookup: CDR1 LGHNA, CDR2 YSLEER. This CDR3 has 14 residues. With V trimmed by 0 bases and J by 3 bases, 2 bases remained unmatched. The CDR3 here is CASSQENRGYEQYF. DNA of the CDR3: TGCGCCAGCAGCCAAGAGAACAGGGGCTACGAGCAGTACTTC.

This chain links TRBV7-2 with TRBJ2-2; D is uncertain. The CDR3 runs to 15 residues. In germline, CDR1 is SGHTA, CDR2 FQGNSA. Trimming stripped 2 bases from V and 3 bases from J, with 10 bases between. CDR3: CASSLRRGDTGELFF. The CDR3 coding sequence is TGTGCCAGCAGCTTAAGGCGAGGAGACACCGGGGAGCTGTTTTTT.

The chain is built from TRBV7-6 and TRBJ1-3, with 8 positions matching TRBD1. The CDR3 sequence is 15 residues long. J lost 5 bases, V lost 1 base, and 4 bases had no gene match. The germline V gene has CDR1 SGHVS and CDR2 FNYEAQ. This chain's CDR3 is CASSLDTGGRNTIYF. CDR3 bases: TGTGCCAGCAGCTTAGATACAGGGGGAAGAAACACCATATATTTT.

This clone was seen a single time. The chain employs TRBV5-4 and TRBJ2-2; TRBD2 matches at 10 bases. V lost 1 base to trimming and J lost 8 bases; unmatched junction nucleotides: 8. The CDR3 consists of 16 residues. Germline CDR1 SGHNT, CDR2 YYREEE (reference sequence). CDR3: CASSLSASGSFGELFF. The DNA of the CDR3 is TGTGCCAGCAGCTTGTCTGCTAGCGGGAGTTTTGGGGAGCTGTTTTTT.

The chain has TRBV18 and TRBJ1-2, with 8 positions matching TRBD1. CDR3 length equals 16 residues. The V gene end was trimmed by 3 bases and the J gene end by 8 bases; junction bases not matched to a gene: 14. Germline assignment: CDR1 KGHSH and CDR2 LQKENI. The DNA for the CDR3 is TGTGCCAGCTCACCCTTAGAGACCCAGACAGGGGTCGGCTACACCTTC. It codes for CASSPLETQTGVGYTF.

The chain links TRBV7-6 to TRBJ2-1, with D possibly matching TRBD1 (5 bases). The CDR3 is 12 residues long. Germline CDR1 reads SGHVS; CDR2 reads FNYEAQ. V gave up 1 base and J gave up 10 bases, with 8 bases separating them. CDR3 bases: TGTGCCAGCAGCTTAGGGGGCACCGAGCAGTTCTTC. It codes for CASSLGGTEQFF.

This chain joins TRBV11-2 and TRBJ1-2; TRBD1 might be the D (6 bases). The CDR3 is 15 residues long. Germline V gene lookup returns CDR1 SGHAT and CDR2 FQNNGV. The V end was cut by 1 base, the J end by 5 bases, with 14 bases between. CDR3 sequence: CASSLGTVPLYGYTF. As DNA, the CDR3 is TGTGCCAGCAGCTTAGGGACAGTACCTCTTTATGGCTACACCTTC.

The chain uses TRBV6-6 and TRBJ2-5; 8 nucleotides line up with TRBD1. V was clipped by 2 bases and J by 3 bases; unmatched bases: 2. Germline V CDR1 and CDR2: MNHNY, SVGAGI (reference sequence). This CDR3 spans 14 amino acids. The CDR3 bases are TGTGCCAGCAGTTACGCGACAGGGGAAGAGACCCAGTACTTC. Its protein is CASSYATGEETQYF.

This chain's CDR3 is CASSLAGVITEAFF. DNA for the CDR3: TGTGCCAGCAGCTTAGCAGGGGTCATTACTGAAGCTTTCTTT. The J gene is TRBJ1-1, the V gene TRBV7-9; tentative D call: TRBD1 (5 bases). Germline V lookup: CDR1 SEHNR, CDR2 FQNEAQ (reference sequence). Trimming removed 0 bases at V and 5 bases at J, with 10 bases between. The CDR3 extends over 14 amino acids.